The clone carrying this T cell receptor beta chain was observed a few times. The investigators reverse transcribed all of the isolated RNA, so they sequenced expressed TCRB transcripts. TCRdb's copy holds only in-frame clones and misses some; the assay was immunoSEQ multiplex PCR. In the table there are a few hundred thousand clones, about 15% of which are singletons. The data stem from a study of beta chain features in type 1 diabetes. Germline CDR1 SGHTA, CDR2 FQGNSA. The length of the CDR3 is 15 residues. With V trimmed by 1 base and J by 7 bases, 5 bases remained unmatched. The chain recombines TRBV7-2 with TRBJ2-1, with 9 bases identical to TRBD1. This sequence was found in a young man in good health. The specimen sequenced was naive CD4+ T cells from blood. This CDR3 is CASSLVGQGSNEQFF. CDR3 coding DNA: TGTGCCAGCAGCTTAGTGGGACAGGGTTCGAATGAGCAGTTCTTC.